These 23 T cell receptor beta chains share one sample of origin, sequenced in a study of cytomegalovirus exposure and HLA in healthy donors. The PCR ran on 60 Vbeta and 13 Jbeta primers. The protocol was immunoSEQ multiplex PCR, while the TCRdb copy is restricted to in-frame clones and leaves out a portion. Of approximately 99,000 clones in the sample, about 79% were seen once. Sequencing used PBMCs. The source is a male donor in good health and CMV-seropositive.

In DNA, the CDR3 is TGTGCCAGCAGTTATGTGGTTGGCAGTGAAGCTTTCTTT. Amino acids: CASSYVVGSEAFF. The chain links TRBV6-6 to TRBJ1-1; D ambiguous. The ends were cut back, 3 bases at V and 7 bases at J, with 12 bases in the middle. The germline CDR1 and CDR2 sequences are MNHNY and SVGAGI (reference sequence). There are 13 residues in the CDR3.

This chain joins TRBV27 and TRBJ1-2; 10 positions agree with TRBD1. The CDR3 is 13 amino acids. Trimming cost V 10 bases and J 1 base; bases outside gene matches: 3. From germline, CDR1 is MNHEY and CDR2 SMNVEV (reference sequence). The DNA of the CDR3 is TGTGCCACCTGGGACAGGGGTAACTATGGCTACACCTTC. Its translation is CATWDRGNYGYTF.

This rearrangement joins TRBV6-5 to TRBJ1-5; 8 positions agree with TRBD1. This CDR3 contains 15 residues. The junction had 3 bases not matched to a gene; V was cut back by 5 bases and J by 0 bases. Germline values: CDR1 MNHEY, CDR2 SVGAGI. The CDR3 reads CASSRQGLSNQPQHF. CDR3 in DNA: TGTGCCAGCAGTCGACAGGGGCTTAGCAATCAGCCCCAGCATTTT.

The genes are TRBV18 and TRBJ2-7, with 10 bases matching TRBD1. The CDR3 has 15 amino acids. V trimming: 5 bases; J trimming: 2 bases; junction bases outside the gene matches: 6. From germline, CDR1 is KGHSH and CDR2 LQKENI. CDR3 sequence reads: CASSTGQGITYEQYF. The CDR3 DNA reads TGTGCCAGCTCAACGGGACAGGGGATAACCTACGAGCAGTACTTC.

The chain carries TRBV7-9 and TRBJ2-2; no clear D gene. Trimming cost V 5 bases and J 3 bases, with 10 bases left between them. CDR3 length: 14 residues. Germline V gives CDR1 SEHNR, CDR2 FQNEAQ (reference sequence). CDR3 region: CASSPSLYTGELFF. The CDR3 bases are TGTGCCAGCAGCCCTTCACTTTACACCGGGGAGCTGTTTTTT.

The gene calls are TRBV7-9 and TRBJ1-2, with D possibly matching TRBD1 (6 bases). The ends were cut back, 5 bases at V and 8 bases at J, with 18 bases in the middle. Germline V gene sequence: CDR1 SEHNR, CDR2 FQNEAQ (reference sequence). This CDR3 comprises 14 residues. DNA for the CDR3: TGTGCCAGCAGCCCACTTGTGGGGGCGAGAGGCTACACCTTC. Amino acid sequence: CASSPLVGARGYTF. The whole variable domain, remainder taken from reference TRBV7-9 and TRBJ1-2, is DTGVSQNPRHKITKRGQNVTFRCDPISEHNRLYWYRQTLGQGPEFLTYFQNEAQLEKSRLLSDRFSAERPKGSFSTLEIQRTEQGDSAMYLCASSPLVGARGYTFGSGTRLTVV.

This clone came up once. The chain joins TRBV19 to TRBJ1-4; 7 bases align to TRBD1. Per germline, CDR1 LNHDA and CDR2 SQIVND (reference sequence). Losses at the gene ends were 3 bases for V and 5 bases for J; bases not matched to a gene: 6. CDR3 size: 15 residues. CDR3 region: CASSIRTGVNEKLFF. The CDR3 nucleotides read TGTGCCAGTAGTATCCGGACAGGAGTAAATGAAAAACTGTTTTTT. Complete variable domain (other parts from reference TRBV19 and TRBJ1-4): DGGITQSPKYLFRKEGQNVTLSCEQNLNHDAMYWYRQDPGQGLRLIYYSQIVNDFQKGDIAEGYSVSREKKESFPLTVTSAQKNPTAFYLCASSIRTGVNEKLFFGSGTQLSVL.

CDR3: CASSLGRVNNYGYTF. The CDR3 region has the DNA TGTGCCAGCAGCTTAGGCAGGGTGAATAACTATGGCTACACCTTC. The rearrangement uses TRBV7-8 and TRBJ1-2, with a possible D match to TRBD1 (5 bases). This CDR3 has 15 residues. Per germline, CDR1 SGHVS and CDR2 FQNEAQ. Trimming pared 1 base from V and 1 base from J, leaving 10 bases between.

CDR3 nucleotide sequence: TGTGCCAGCAGCCCAGCCGGGTCCGCCTATGGCTACACCTTC. Protein: CASSPAGSAYGYTF. The chain recombines TRBV9 with TRBJ1-2; D unclear. Germline CDR1 and CDR2: SGDLS and YYNGEE. The V end lost 4 bases, the J end lost 4 bases, and 14 bases lay between the germline ends. CDR3 length: 14 residues.

This clone has a handful of counts. The DNA for the CDR3 is TGTGCCATCAGTGGGGGACAGCCCACAGATACGCAGTATTTT. It is translated as CAISGGQPTDTQYF. The V gene is TRBV10-3, the J gene TRBJ2-3; 7 nucleotides align to TRBD1. Losses at the gene ends were 4 bases for V and 2 bases for J; bases not matched to a gene: 3. CDR3 length: 14 amino acids. The germline CDR1 and CDR2 sequences are ENHRY and SYGVKD.

The chain combines TRBV2 with TRBJ2-3; 11 nucleotides match TRBD1. The length of the CDR3 is 17 residues. Trimming took 6 bases from V and 4 from J; bases not matched to a gene: 12. Germline-derived CDR1 and CDR2 are SNHLY and FYNNEI. Written as DNA, the CDR3 is TGTGCCAGCAGGTCCTCCCTCCGGGACAGGGGGGCAGATACGCAGTATTTT. Translation: CASRSSLRDRGADTQYF. The full variable domain, in which reference TRBV2 and TRBJ2-3 provide the parts outside the CDR3, is EPEVTQTPSHQVTQMGQEVILRCVPISNHLYFYWYRQILGQKVEFLVSFYNNEISEKSEIFDDQFSVERPDGSNFTLKIRSTKLEDSAMYFCASRSSLRDRGADTQYFGPGTRLTVL.

The rearrangement uses TRBV15 and TRBJ1-6; 8 nucleotides agree with TRBD1. The V segment lost 0 bases and the J segment 10 bases; nucleotides outside the gene matches: 23. The CDR3 has 21 residues. CDR1 and CDR2 (germline): LNHNV, YYDKDF (reference sequence). The CDR3: CATSRDRGRGHVTRGDSPLHF. The CDR3 DNA reads as TGTGCCACCAGCAGAGATAGGGGCAGGGGGCACGTTACTAGGGGGGACTCACCCCTCCACTTT.

This clone was seen a single time. This chain connects TRBV27 to TRBJ1-4, with 7 bases fitting TRBD1. V lost 8 bases and J lost 4; bases outside the gene matches: 7. The germline CDR1 and CDR2 sequences are MNHEY and SMNVEV (reference sequence). The CDR3 has 14 residues. CDR3 DNA sequence: TGTGCCAGCTCTCTGACAGGGCGTAATGAAAAACTGTTTTTT. Protein sequence: CASSLTGRNEKLFF.

This clone has more than one count but fewer than ten. V usage is TRBV13 and J usage is TRBJ1-4, with a weak D call TRBD1 (6 bases). The CDR3 contains 14 residues. Per the germline V gene, CDR1 is PRHDT and CDR2 is FYEKMQ (reference sequence). V was shortened by 1 base and J by 8 bases, with 11 bases between the two germline ends. CDR3 protein: CASSLEGEGEKLFF. The CDR3 DNA sequence: TGTGCCAGCAGCTTAGAGGGGGAAGGGGAAAAACTGTTTTTT.

Only a few counts were recorded for this clone. Different DNA sequences within this sample yield the same CDR3. This sequence joins TRBV5-1 and TRBJ1-1, with a weak D call TRBD1 (5 bases). The CDR3 covers 14 residues. The germline V and J ends were trimmed by 0 bases and 0 bases, with 6 bases remaining between them. The V gene's germline CDR1 is SGHRS and CDR2 YFSETQ. The DNA for the CDR3 is TGCGCCAGCAGCTTGGGACAGATGAACACTGAAGCTTTCTTT. It yields the protein CASSLGQMNTEAFF.

This chain joins TRBV5-1 and TRBJ2-2; 7 bases are shared with TRBD1. V lost 4 bases, J lost 2 bases, and 5 bases stayed unmatched. Germline loops: CDR1 SGHRS, CDR2 YFSETQ. This CDR3 region has 15 residues. CDR3 amino acids: CASSPGQANTGELFF. The CDR3 DNA follows: TGCGCCAGCAGCCCCGGACAGGCAAACACCGGGGAGCTGTTTTTT.

The CDR3 sequence is CASSARDSNQPQHF. Written as DNA, the CDR3 is TGTGCCAGCAGTGCCAGGGATAGCAATCAGCCCCAGCATTTT. The chain joins TRBV6-1 to TRBJ1-5; D is possibly TRBD1 (5 bases). V was clipped by 4 bases and J by 0 bases, with 7 bases between them. Germline-derived CDR1 and CDR2 are MNHNS and SASEGT. The CDR3 has 14 residues.

The chain couples TRBV6-1 to TRBJ1-1, with 8 bases that match TRBD1. Germline CDR1 reads MNHNS; CDR2 reads SASEGT. The CDR3 loop spans 17 amino acids. Trimming removed 4 bases from V and 1 base from J; junction bases left unmatched: 11. The CDR3 reads CASSGRQGSVWNTEAFF. Written as DNA, the CDR3 is TGTGCCAGCAGTGGAAGACAGGGGTCAGTCTGGAACACTGAAGCTTTCTTT.

This clone came up a few times. V gene TRBV11-2 combines with J gene TRBJ2-5; no clear D. The CDR3 loop spans 14 amino acids. With 4 bases removed from V and 5 bases from J, the gap between germline ends came to 14 bases. Per the germline V gene, CDR1 is SGHAT and CDR2 is FQNNGV. The CDR3 sequence: CASSSTELRETQYF. The CDR3 DNA sequence: TGTGCCAGCAGCTCTACAGAACTCAGGGAGACCCAGTACTTC.

V gene TRBV5-4 combines with J gene TRBJ1-1, with D possibly matching TRBD1 (5 bases). In germline, CDR1 is SGHNT, CDR2 YYREEE (reference sequence). V dropped 5 bases and J dropped 4 bases, with 15 bases sitting between them. The CDR3 is 14 amino acids. The CDR3 coding sequence is TGTGCCAGCAGGCCGTCCAGGGAAAGCACTGAAGCTTTCTTT. Translation: CASRPSRESTEAFF.

This chain connects TRBV7-2 to TRBJ1-1, with a possible D match to TRBD1 (5 bases). This CDR3 is 13 amino acids long. V lost 5 bases, J lost 7 bases, and 14 bases lay in between. The germline V gene has CDR1 SGHTA and CDR2 FQGNSA. The CDR3 sequence is CASSRRQSLEAFF. The CDR3 DNA is TGTGCCAGCAGCCGAAGACAGAGTCTTGAAGCTTTCTTT.

This chain joins TRBV6-1 and TRBJ2-1; 11 nucleotides align to TRBD2. This CDR3 contains 15 residues. V shed 1 base, J shed 4 bases, and the junction held 0 bases outside the gene matches. Germline CDR1 reads MNHNS; CDR2 reads SASEGT. This chain's CDR3 is CASSEGLAGYNEQFF. CDR3 coding DNA: TGTGCCAGCAGTGAAGGACTAGCGGGATACAATGAGCAGTTCTTC.

The V and J genes are TRBV11-2 and TRBJ1-2; 7 bases fit TRBD1. J gave up 2 bases and V 5 bases, and 2 bases lay outside the gene matches. Germline values: CDR1 SGHAT, CDR2 FQNNGV. The CDR3 loop spans 13 amino acids. The CDR3 bases are TGTGCCAGCAGCCGGGACAGAAACTATGGCTACACCTTC. The encoded protein is CASSRDRNYGYTF.